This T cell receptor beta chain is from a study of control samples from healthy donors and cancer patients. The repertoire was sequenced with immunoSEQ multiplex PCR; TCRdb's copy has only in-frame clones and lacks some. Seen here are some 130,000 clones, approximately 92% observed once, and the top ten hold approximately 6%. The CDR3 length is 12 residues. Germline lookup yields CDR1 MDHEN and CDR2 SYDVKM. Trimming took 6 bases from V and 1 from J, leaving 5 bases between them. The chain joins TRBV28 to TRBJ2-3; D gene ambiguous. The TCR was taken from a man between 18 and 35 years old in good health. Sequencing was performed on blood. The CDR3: CASRSGTDTQYF. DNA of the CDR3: TGTGCCAGCAGATCAGGCACAGATACGCAGTATTTT. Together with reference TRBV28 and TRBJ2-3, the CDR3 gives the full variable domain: DVKVTQSSRYLVKRTGEKVFLECVQDMDHENMFWYRQDPGLGLRLIYFSYDVKMKEKGDIPEGYSVSREKKERFSLILESASTNQTSMYLCASRSGTDTQYFGPGTRLTVL.